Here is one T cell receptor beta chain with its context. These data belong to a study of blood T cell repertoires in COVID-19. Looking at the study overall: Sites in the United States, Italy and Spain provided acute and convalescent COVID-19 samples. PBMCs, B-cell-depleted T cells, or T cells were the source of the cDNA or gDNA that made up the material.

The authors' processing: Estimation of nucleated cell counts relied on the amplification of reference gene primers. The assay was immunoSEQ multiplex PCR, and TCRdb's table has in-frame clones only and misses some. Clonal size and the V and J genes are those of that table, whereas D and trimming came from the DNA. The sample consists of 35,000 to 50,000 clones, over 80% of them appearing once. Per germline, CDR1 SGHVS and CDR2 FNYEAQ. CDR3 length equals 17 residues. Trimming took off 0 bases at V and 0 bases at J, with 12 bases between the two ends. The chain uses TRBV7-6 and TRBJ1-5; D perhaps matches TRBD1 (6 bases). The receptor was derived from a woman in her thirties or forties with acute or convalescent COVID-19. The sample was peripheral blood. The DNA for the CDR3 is TGTGCCAGCAGCTTAGCGCGGGGGGCGAGTAGCAATCAGCCCCAGCATTTT. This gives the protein CASSLARGASSNQPQHF.